One sample yielded the 4 T cell receptor beta chains listed below, sequenced in a study of blood T cells in healthy people across ages. With a J-beta primer mix and a sample-barcoded 5' primer, a second PCR ran 7 to 11 cycles. Each CDR3 protein gets one entry after TCRdb re-called the 5' RACE reads with MiXCR. The sample has about 1.6 million distinct CDR3 sequences; roughly 32% are singletons. Sequencing input: blood. The receptors derive from a woman between 25 and 40 years old in good health.

The chain uses TRBV15 and TRBJ1-4; maybe TRBD1 (6 bases). The germline V gene encodes CDR1 LNHNV and CDR2 YYDKDF (reference sequence). The V and J ends lost 0 bases and 8 bases respectively, with 13 bases between them. CDR3 length: 15 amino acids. The CDR3 DNA follows: TGTGCCACCAGCAGAGACTACAGACAGGACGAAAAACTGTTTTTT. Its translation: CATSRDYRQDEKLFF.

This clonotype has more than one count but fewer than ten. The J gene is TRBJ2-7, the V gene TRBV28; a possible D gene is TRBD1 (6 bases). CDR1 MDHEN and CDR2 SYDVKM come from the germline V gene. The CDR3 is made up of 16 amino acids. Trimming removed 2 bases from V and 1 base from J, with 15 bases in between. The CDR3 here is CASSLIMGTQSYEQYF. CDR3 DNA: TGTGCCAGCAGTTTAATAATGGGGACACAATCCTACGAGCAGTACTTC.

The gene calls are TRBV15 and TRBJ2-5; 7 bases are a match to TRBD2. The junction had 9 bases not matched to a gene; V was cut back by 5 bases and J by 3 bases. The CDR3 contains 15 residues. The germline V gene encodes CDR1 LNHNV and CDR2 YYDKDF (reference sequence). Written as DNA, the CDR3 is TGTGCCACCAGCGGATGGCGGGGGAGCGAAGAGACCCAGTACTTC. Amino acid sequence: CATSGWRGSEETQYF.

The V call is TRBV20-1, the J call TRBJ2-7; D is ambiguous. The CDR3 length is 13 residues. CDR1 is DFQATT, CDR2 SNEGSKA, per germline (reference sequence). Trimming took off 0 bases at V and 6 bases at J, with 12 bases between the two ends. CDR3 DNA: TGCAGTGCTAGAGATTCCCTCAGCCTCGAGCAGTACTTC. Protein product: CSARDSLSLEQYF.